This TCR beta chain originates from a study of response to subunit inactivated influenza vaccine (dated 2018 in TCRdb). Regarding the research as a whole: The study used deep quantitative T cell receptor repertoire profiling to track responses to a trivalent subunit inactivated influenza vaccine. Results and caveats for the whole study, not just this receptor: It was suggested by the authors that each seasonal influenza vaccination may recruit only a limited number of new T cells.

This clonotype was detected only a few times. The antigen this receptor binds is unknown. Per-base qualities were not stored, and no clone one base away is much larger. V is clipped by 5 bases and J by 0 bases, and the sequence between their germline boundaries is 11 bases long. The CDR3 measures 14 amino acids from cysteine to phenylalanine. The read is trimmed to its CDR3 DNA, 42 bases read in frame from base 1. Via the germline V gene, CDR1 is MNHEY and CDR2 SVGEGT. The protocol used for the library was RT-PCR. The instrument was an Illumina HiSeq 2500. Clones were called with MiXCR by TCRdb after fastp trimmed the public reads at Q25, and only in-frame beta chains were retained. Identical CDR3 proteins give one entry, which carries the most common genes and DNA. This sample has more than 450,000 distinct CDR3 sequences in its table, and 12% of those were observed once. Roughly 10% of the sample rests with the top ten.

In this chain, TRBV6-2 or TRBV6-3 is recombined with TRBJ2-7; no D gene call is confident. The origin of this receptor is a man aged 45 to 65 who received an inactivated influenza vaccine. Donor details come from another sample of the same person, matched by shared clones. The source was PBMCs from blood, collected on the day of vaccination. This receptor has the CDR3 CASSDRISSYEQYF. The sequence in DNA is TGTGCCAGCAGTGACCGTATCTCCTCCTACGAGCAGTACTTC.